A single sample gave rise to the 3 T cell receptor beta chains below, sequenced in a study of T cell responses to AZD1222 COVID-19 vaccine. Generated by immunoSEQ multiplex PCR, the TCRdb table keeps only in-frame clones and is missing some. The top ten hold 1.2% of the sample, which has 95,000 to 150,000 clones, roughly 91% seen once. The sequencing here drew on peripheral blood, taken on day 0 of AZD1222 vaccination. These receptors were collected from an adult in good health.

CDR3 bases: TGTGCCAGTAGTAGGACCACTGATTGGAATGAAAAACTGTTTTTT. Protein sequence: CASSRTTDWNEKLFF. The genes are TRBV19 and TRBJ1-4, with D unresolved. V was clipped by 4 bases and J by 5 bases, with 14 bases between them. Germline assignment: CDR1 LNHDA and CDR2 SQIVND (reference sequence). The CDR3 has 15 residues.

The chain recombines TRBV11-2 with TRBJ1-1; D might be TRBD1 (5 bases). The CDR3 runs 12 residues. The V gene lost 3 bases and the J gene lost 6 bases, with 8 bases spanning the gap. Germline V lookup: CDR1 SGHAT, CDR2 FQNNGV. CDR3 bases: TGTGCCAGCAGCTTGCAGGGTCCTGAAGCTTTCTTT. It specifies CASSLQGPEAFF.

The chain couples TRBV11-2 to TRBJ2-1; TRBD2 matches at 9 bases. With V trimmed by 1 base and J by 6 bases, 7 bases remained unmatched. The CDR3 runs 16 residues. Germline CDR1 SGHAT, CDR2 FQNNGV. The CDR3 reads CASSLGPGLAGNEQFF. Written as DNA, the CDR3 is TGTGCCAGCAGCTTAGGGCCGGGACTAGCAGGCAATGAGCAGTTCTTC.